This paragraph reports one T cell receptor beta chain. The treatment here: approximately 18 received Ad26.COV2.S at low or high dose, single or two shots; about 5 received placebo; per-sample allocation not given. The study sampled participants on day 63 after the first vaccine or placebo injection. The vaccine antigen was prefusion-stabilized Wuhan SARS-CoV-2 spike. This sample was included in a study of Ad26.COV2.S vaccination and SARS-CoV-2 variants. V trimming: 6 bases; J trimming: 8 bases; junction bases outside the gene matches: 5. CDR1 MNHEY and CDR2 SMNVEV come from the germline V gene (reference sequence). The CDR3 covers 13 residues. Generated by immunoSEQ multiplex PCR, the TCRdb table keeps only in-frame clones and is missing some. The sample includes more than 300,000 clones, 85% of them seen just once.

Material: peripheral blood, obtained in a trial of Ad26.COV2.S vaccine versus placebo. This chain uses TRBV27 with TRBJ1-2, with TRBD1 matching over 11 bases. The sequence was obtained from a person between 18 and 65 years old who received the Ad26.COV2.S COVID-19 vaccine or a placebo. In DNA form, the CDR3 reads TGTGCCAGCAGAAGGACAGGGGGCGACGGCTACACCTTC. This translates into CASRRTGGDGYTF.